This T cell receptor (beta chain) emerged from a study of tumor-infiltrating lymphocytes in glioblastoma multiforme. Study-level findings and limits: Unequal TCR RNA per T cell might skew measured clone sizes.

On this clonotype itself: What it binds is unknown. The junction does not match germline at one end; this may be a read error.

Multiple V-beta primers and a C-beta primer amplified TCRB from RNA. TCRdb fed the multiplex PCR reads into MiXCR, producing one record per CDR3 protein. The table records 15,000 to 20,000 distinct CDR3 sequences, 65% to 80% of them present only once. Sequencing was performed on peripheral blood. The sequence derives from a male donor with glioblastoma.

CDR3: CASSLGVARPTDTRYF. In DNA, the CDR3 is TGTGCCAGCAGCTTAGGTGTAGCGAGGCCCACAGATACGCGGTATTTT. The chain employs TRBV7-9 and TRBJ2-3, with D tentatively TRBD2 (5 bases). The CDR3 is made up of 16 amino acids. CDR1 is SEHNR, CDR2 FQNEAQ, per germline (reference sequence).